This entry describes one TCR beta chain. Its binding antigen is unknown. There are no base qualities to consult, and no much larger clone falls within one base. The treatment or condition label corresponds to: some 19 received Ad26.COV2.S at low or high dose, single or two shots; about 5 received placebo; per-sample allocation not given. For vaccine and placebo recipients, the sequenced repertoires came from samples collected on day 63 after the first injection. In Cohort 1b, roughly 26 adults aged 18-55 years were enrolled at a single site in Boston, USA, between 29 July and 7 August 2020. Ad26.COV2.S consisted of a replication-incompetent adenovirus type 26 vector by which a prefusion-stabilized SARS-CoV-2 spike protein from the original Wuhan strain was expressed. The CDR3 contains 14 residues, cysteine and phenylalanine counted. Just the 42-base CDR3 DNA is kept, in frame starting at base 1. CDR1 and CDR2, looked up from the germline V gene, are MNHEY and SVGAGI. V and J are trimmed by 2 bases and 9 bases, and the gene matches miss 9 bases of the junction.

TCRbeta CDR3 regions were sequenced with the immunoSEQ Assay. After extraction, genomic DNA underwent amplification by bias-controlled multiplex PCR, followed by high-throughput sequencing. Under the source paper's analysis protocol: Collapsing and filtering of sequences were performed to quantify the absolute abundance of each unique TCRbeta CDR3 region. T cell fraction was estimated by normalizing TCRbeta template counts to usable DNA, which was measured by amplifying reference genes present in all nucleated cells. Repertoire TCRs were annotated as SARS-CoV-2-specific by exact matching of V gene, CDR3 amino acid sequence and J gene to a known reactive TCR set. The reference SARS-CoV-2 TCR set was obtained from MIRA and was filtered for enrichment in COVID-19-positive ImmuneCODE repertoires, whereby public or cross-reactive TCRs were removed. Using the MIRA antigens, annotated TCRs were further analysed by specific ORF or by position within an ORF. Depth was the summed frequency of annotated unique rearrangements, while breadth was defined as annotated unique rearrangements over total unique productive rearrangements. Two-sided Wilcoxon rank-sum tests were used to compare TCR breadth between groups. TCRdb carries this immuneACCESS record with in-frame sequences only. Its versions omit some clonotypes, under half of them owing to an unresolved V gene in the studies checked, with the rest unexplained. V and J calls and clone size are as listed in that table; D and trimming were resolved from the DNA. The sample includes 510,000 or so clones, with around 88% observed a single time. The top ten constitute around 13% of the sample.

The data were obtained in a study of Ad26.COV2.S vaccination and SARS-CoV-2 variants listed by TCRdb under 2021. At the level of the whole study: Vaccine-arm donors were drawn from COV1001, a multicentre, randomized, double-blind, placebo-controlled phase I-IIa trial of Ad26.COV2.S in healthy adults. Ad26.COV2.S was administered intramuscularly at 5 x 10^10 or 1 x 10^11 viral particles, either as a single shot or as two shots given 56 days apart. Sequencing of the TCRbeta repertoire served to evaluate the specificity and breadth of SARS-CoV-2-reactive T cell receptors following Ad26.COV2.S vaccination. A total of some 30 samples were included in the TCR-sequenced set, comprising about 20 Ad26.COV2.S vaccine recipients, 5 placebo recipients and 8 SARS-CoV-2 convalescent individuals. Participants in the trial were split at random into five groups of five each, receiving low-dose or high-dose Ad26.COV2.S once or twice, or else placebo on both occasions. Blinding of investigators to trial group allocation was maintained during experiments and outcome assessment.

Here is what the overall study found, with its caveats: Compared with placebo recipients, Ad26.COV2.S recipients showed higher spike-specific TCR breadth (P = 0.0014). After vaccination, substantial breadth of spike-specific CD8+ and CD4+ T cell responses was reported. Vaccine and placebo recipients had comparable non-spike TCR breadth, which fits with the vaccine containing only spike. The study was not powered to compare responses between vaccine doses or regimens. It was noted by the authors that total T cell responses may have been underestimated by the TCR breadth and depth analyses.

The V and J genes are TRBV6-5 and TRBJ1-1; 7 junctional bases match TRBD1. The origin of this receptor is a person aged 18-65 years who received the Ad26.COV2.S COVID-19 vaccine or a placebo. The sample in question was peripheral blood, obtained in a trial of Ad26.COV2.S vaccine versus placebo. The DNA is TGTGCCAGCAGTTACGGAAGGACAGGCTGGAAAGCTTTCTTT. Translated, this gives CASSYGRTGWKAFF.